The rows below give T cell receptor beta chains drawn from one sample of a study of patients and donors after allogeneic stem cell transplantation. TCRdb reprocessed the RT-PCR reads with MiXCR, giving one entry per CDR3 protein. Of 150,000 to 200,000 distinct CDR3 sequences listed, 30% are singletons. Sequencing input: blood, either unsorted or a sorted T cell fraction (not recorded which). The receptors were sampled from a human donor who was either an allogeneic HSCT recipient or a stem cell or donor lymphocyte infusion donor (not recorded which). It is not recorded whose cells these are; they may come from a transplant donor. The CDR3 runs from the conserved cysteine through the conserved F or W. The D gene is left open where the match is weak. Part of the rows lack a size; the others show once, few, many or a class for expanded clones.

>TRBD1|TRBJ1-2|14|TRBV4-3|-
TGCGCCAGCAGCGCTCAGACAGGGGTACTTGGCTACACCTTC
CASSAQTGVLGYTF
>TRBD2|TRBJ2-2|13|TRBV20-1|-
TGCAGTGCTATTGGGGGGGTTACCGGGGAGCTGTTTTTT
CSAIGGVTGELFF
>-|TRBJ2-7|14|TRBV7-9|-
TGTGCCAGCAGCTCAGAGGGTCAAGGACCCCGAAGATCCTTC
CASSSEGQGPRRSF
>-|TRBJ1-4|13|TRBV7-2|few
TGTGCCAGCAATAGAGGCACTAATGAAAAACTGTTTTTT
CASNRGTNEKLFF
>TRBD2|TRBJ2-3|15|TRBV20-1|-
TGCAGTGTCCAAGTTAGCGGGAGGCGAGGAGATACGCAGTATTTT
CSVQVSGRRGDTQYF
>TRBD2|TRBJ2-2|18|TRBV7-9|-
TGTGCCAGCAGCCCGCACCCGGGACTAGCGGGATACACCGGGGAGCTGTTTTTT
CASSPHPGLAGYTGELFF
>TRBD2|TRBJ2-3|17|TRBV12-3/TRBV12-4|few
TGTGCCAGCAGCCCAGCCTGGGGTAGCGGGATTTCAGATACGCAGTATTTT
CASSPAWGSGISDTQYF
>-|TRBJ2-1|12|TRBV20-1|once
TGCAGTGCCCAGGGACCGAGTCATGAGCAGTTCTTC
CSAQGPSHEQFF
>TRBD2|TRBJ2-1|17|TRBV4-3|-
TGCGCCAGCAGCCAAGATATATTCGGGGGGAAATACAATGAGCAGTTCTTC
CASSQDIFGGKYNEQFF
>-|TRBJ1-2|13|TRBV20-1|few
TGCAGTGCTTCCCCTGTGGGGCTTGATGGCTACACCTTC
CSASPVGLDGYTF
>TRBD1|TRBJ2-7|14|TRBV28|-
TGTGCCAGCAGTTTTCGACAGACAGGGTACGAGCAGTACTTC
CASSFRQTGYEQYF
>TRBD2|TRBJ2-7|14|TRBV4-2|-
TGTGCCAGCAGCCAAGATCGACTAGCGGGGGAGCAGTACTTC
CASSQDRLAGEQYF
>TRBD2|TRBJ2-1|13|TRBV9|-
TGTGCCAGCAGCGTAGTTACTAGCGGTGAGCAGTTCTTC
CASSVVTSGEQFF
>-|TRBJ2-3|15|TRBV6-2/TRBV6-3|-
TGTGCCAGCAGTTACTCAGCTTTAGCGTCAGATACGCAGTATTTT
CASSYSALASDTQYF
>-|TRBJ1-2|12|TRBV20-1|many
TGCAGTGCCTATCCCGGGGCCTATGGCTACACCTTC
CSAYPGAYGYTF
>-|TRBJ2-6|15|TRBV7-8|-
TGTGCCAGCAGCTCCAGTTACTCTGGGGCCAACGTCCTGACTTTC
CASSSSYSGANVLTF
>-|TRBJ1-6|14|TRBV4-2|few
TGTGCCAGCAGCCAAGATAAGAGGAATTCACCCCTCCACTTT
CASSQDKRNSPLHF
>-|TRBJ2-4|12|TRBV3-1|-
TGTGCCAGCAACCAGGAGACTGGCATTCAGTACTTC
CASNQETGIQYF
>TRBD1|TRBJ1-5|16|TRBV7-2|many
TGTGCCAGCAGCTTAGTAGGACAGGGGGCAAAACAGCCCCAGCATTTT
CASSLVGQGAKQPQHF
>TRBD2|TRBJ2-1|15|TRBV7-6|-
TGTGCCAGCAGCCTAGGACTAGCGGGAAGGTATGAGCAGTTCTTC
CASSLGLAGRYEQFF
>-|TRBJ2-5|13|TRBV10-3|few
TGTGCCATCAGTGCCTACATCAAAGAGACCCAGTACTTC
CAISAYIKETQYF
>-|TRBJ2-1|14|TRBV12-3/TRBV12-4|few
TGTGCCAGCACTAAGGTTCACTCCTACAATGAGCAGTTCTTC
CASTKVHSYNEQFF
>-|TRBJ1-1|14|TRBV6-2/TRBV6-3|many
TGTGCCAGCAGTTACTACCCCGGAGGGGCTGAAGCTTTCTTT
CASSYYPGGAEAFF
>-|TRBJ2-5|14|TRBV28|-
TGTGCCAGCAGTCCACTCCCTTTCCGAGAGACCCAGTACTTC
CASSPLPFRETQYF
>TRBD1|TRBJ2-3|16|TRBV5-1|few
TGCGCCAGCAGCCAAGACAGGGCGGTCGTTACAGATACGCAGTATTTT
CASSQDRAVVTDTQYF
>TRBD2|TRBJ2-7|13|TRBV29-1|few
TGCAGCGCACGGACTAGCGGTTCCTACGAGCAGTACTTC
CSARTSGSYEQYF
>-|TRBJ2-7|15|TRBV4-2|once
TGTGCCAGCAGCCAAGGGACACTAATATCCTACGAGCAGTACTTC
CASSQGTLISYEQYF
>-|TRBJ2-1|17|TRBV12-3/TRBV12-4|once
TGTGCCAGCAGTTTTAGCCTGACAGAGGTACTCAACAATGGGCAGTTCTTC
CASSFSLTEVLNNGQFF
>TRBD1|TRBJ1-5|15|TRBV7-2|many
TGTGCCAGCAGCTTAGAGACAGGGCGCAATCAGCCCCAGCATTTT
CASSLETGRNQPQHF
>TRBD2|TRBJ2-1|15|TRBV24-1|-
TGTGCCACCAGTGAAGGACTAGCGGGAGTTAATGAGCAGTTCTTC
CATSEGLAGVNEQFF
>TRBD2|TRBJ2-2|15|TRBV5-1|few
TGCGCCAGCACCCCGACAGCGGGAGCGGCCGGGGAGCTGTTTTTT
CASTPTAGAAGELFF
>-|TRBJ2-7|13|TRBV27|-
TGTGCCAGCAGTATCAGCGATCCCTACGAGCAGTACTTC
CASSISDPYEQYF
>-|TRBJ1-1|14|TRBV7-9|-
TGTGCCAGCAGCTTTGGACAGCCGAACACTGAAGCTTTCTTT
CASSFGQPNTEAFF
>-|TRBJ1-4|14|TRBV3-1|few
TGTGCCAGCAGCCAGAGGGACGGCGAAAGGAAACTGTTTTTT
CASSQRDGERKLFF
>TRBD2|TRBJ2-7|13|TRBV20-1|few
TGCAGTGCTGGGACTAGCGGGAGATACGAGCAGTACTTC
CSAGTSGRYEQYF
>-|TRBJ2-2|13|TRBV29-1|-
TGCAGCGTTGAGGCTAGCTTCACCGGGGAGCTGTTTTTT
CSVEASFTGELFF
>-|TRBJ2-1|15|TRBV5-1|few
TGCGCCAGCAGCTTGGCGGGAGTTGGGGTCAATGAGCAGTTCTTC
CASSLAGVGVNEQFF
>-|TRBJ2-2|15|TRBV12-3/TRBV12-4|-
TGTGCCAGCAGTTTTGCCCTTGAGAACACCGGGGAGCTGTTTTTT
CASSFALENTGELFF
>-|TRBJ2-3|15|TRBV20-1|-
TGCAGTGCGGCCGAGTTATCTCGTGGCACAGATACGCAGTATTTT
CSAAELSRGTDTQYF
>TRBD2|TRBJ2-7|15|TRBV7-6|-
TGTGCCAGCAGCCCAAAGACTAGCGGGAGACACGAGCAGTACTTC
CASSPKTSGRHEQYF
>TRBD2|TRBJ2-1|18|TRBV4-1|few
TGCGCCAGCAGCCAAGACCCCCATAGCGGGAGGTTGGACAATGAGCAGTTCTTC
CASSQDPHSGRLDNEQFF
>-|TRBJ2-7|11|TRBV12-5|-
TGTGCTAGTGGTTCGGGTTACGAGCAGTACTTC
CASGSGYEQYF
>-|TRBJ2-5|15|TRBV12-3/TRBV12-4|-
TGTGCCAGCACCCCCTCCGGGACCCGCCGGGGGACCCAGTACTTC
CASTPSGTRRGTQYF
>-|TRBJ2-5|14|TRBV7-2|-
TGTGCCAGCAGCTTAGCCCGGGGGAGGGAGACCCAGTACTTC
CASSLARGRETQYF
>TRBD1|TRBJ1-3|14|TRBV20-1|-
TGCAGTGCCGACGAAACAGGGGTCGGAAACACCATATATTTT
CSADETGVGNTIYF
>TRBD2|TRBJ2-2|16|TRBV9|-
TGTGCCAGCAGCGTCCTTAGCGGGAGGGACACCGGGGAGCTGTTTTTT
CASSVLSGRDTGELFF
>-|TRBJ1-1|14|TRBV5-6|-
TGTGCCAGCAGCTTGGGAGGCAAGCCCCCTGAAGCTTTCTTT
CASSLGGKPPEAFF
>-|TRBJ2-7|15|TRBV20-1|few
TGCAGTGCTAGAGAGCTTCCGAGCGTCGGGTACGAGCAGTACTTC
CSARELPSVGYEQYF
>TRBD1|TRBJ2-7|18|TRBV10-1|-
TGCGCCAGCAGTGAGCGTCCGGGACAGGGGAGCAATGCCTACGAGCAGTACTTC
CASSERPGQGSNAYEQYF
>TRBD2|TRBJ2-3|16|TRBV9|-
TGTGCCAGCAGCTTAGGCGGACTAGCGTTCACAGATACGCAGTATTTT
CASSLGGLAFTDTQYF
>TRBD1|TRBJ1-5|15|TRBV27|-
TGTGCCAGCAGATCTCTGGACAGGTTAAATCAGCCCCAGCATTTT
CASRSLDRLNQPQHF
>-|TRBJ1-3|16|TRBV28|-
TGTGCCAGCAGTTTACCCGGAGTTCTCTCTGGAAACACCATATATTTT
CASSLPGVLSGNTIYF
>-|TRBJ2-1|15|TRBV4-2|-
TGTGCCAGCTGCCGGACAGCCGCTGTTTGCAATGAGCAGTTCTTC
CASCRTAAVCNEQFF
>TRBD1|TRBJ1-2|18|TRBV5-1|many
TGCGCCAGCAGCTTGCCCTCAGGGACCACCCGGACAGGGGGAGGCTACACCTTC
CASSLPSGTTRTGGGYTF
>-|TRBJ2-6|14|TRBV5-1|-
TGCGCCAGCAGCTTGGGGACAGTGGCCAACGTCCTGACTTTC
CASSLGTVANVLTF
>-|TRBJ2-5|14|TRBV7-2|-
TGTGCCAGCAGCTATTCAGGGAGTCGACAGACCCAGTACTTC
CASSYSGSRQTQYF
>-|TRBJ2-7|14|TRBV16|few
TGTGCCAGCAGCCAATCGCGTTCCGGGTACGAGCAGTACTTC
CASSQSRSGYEQYF
>TRBD1|TRBJ2-2|19|TRBV12-5|-
TGTGCTAGTGGTTTGGTACTCAGGGGGATCAACTTCTCCCCAGGGGAGCTGTTTTTT
CASGLVLRGINFSPGELFF
>-|TRBJ2-3|16|TRBV3-1|-
TGTGCCAGCAGCCAAGAAAGCCCTCTTGCCACAGATACGCAGTATTTT
CASSQESPLATDTQYF
>TRBD1|TRBJ2-7|14|TRBV20-1|few
TGCAGTGCCCAGTGGGGGACAGGGCAATACGAGCAGTACTTC
CSAQWGTGQYEQYF